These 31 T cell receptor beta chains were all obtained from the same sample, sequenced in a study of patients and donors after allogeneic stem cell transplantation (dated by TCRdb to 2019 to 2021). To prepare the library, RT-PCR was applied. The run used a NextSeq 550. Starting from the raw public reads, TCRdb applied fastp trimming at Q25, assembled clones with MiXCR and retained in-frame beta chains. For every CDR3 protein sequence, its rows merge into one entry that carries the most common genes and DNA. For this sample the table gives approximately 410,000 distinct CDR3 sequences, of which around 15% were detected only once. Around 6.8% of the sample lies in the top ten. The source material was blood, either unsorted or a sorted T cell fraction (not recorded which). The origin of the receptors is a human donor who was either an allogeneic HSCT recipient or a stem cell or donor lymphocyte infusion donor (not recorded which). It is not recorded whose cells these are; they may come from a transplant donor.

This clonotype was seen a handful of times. CDR3 nucleotides: TGTGCCACAGGAAGGCACAGGGACCTCTACGAGCAGTACTTC. Its protein product is CATGRHRDLYEQYF. The rearrangement links TRBV2 to TRBJ2-7; D is possibly TRBD1 (6 bases). V shed 10 bases and J shed 3 bases, with 19 bases lying between them. CDR3 length: 14 residues. Germline V gene data show CDR1 as SNHLY and CDR2 as FYNNEI.

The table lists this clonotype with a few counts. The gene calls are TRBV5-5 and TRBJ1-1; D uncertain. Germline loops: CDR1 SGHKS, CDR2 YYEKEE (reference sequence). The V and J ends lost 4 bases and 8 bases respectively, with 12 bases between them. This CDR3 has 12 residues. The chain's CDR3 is CASSREVWEAFF. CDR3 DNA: TGTGCCAGCAGCAGGGAGGTCTGGGAAGCTTTCTTT.

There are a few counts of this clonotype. CDR3: CAISAGTSGRGGTGELFF. DNA of the CDR3: TGTGCCATCAGCGCCGGGACTAGCGGGAGAGGGGGCACCGGGGAGCTGTTTTTT. This rearrangement joins TRBV10-3 to TRBJ2-2; TRBD2 aligns across 14 bases. The V gene's germline CDR1 is ENHRY and CDR2 SYGVKD. This CDR3 region has 18 residues. V lost 6 bases to trimming and J lost 4 bases; unmatched junction nucleotides: 10.

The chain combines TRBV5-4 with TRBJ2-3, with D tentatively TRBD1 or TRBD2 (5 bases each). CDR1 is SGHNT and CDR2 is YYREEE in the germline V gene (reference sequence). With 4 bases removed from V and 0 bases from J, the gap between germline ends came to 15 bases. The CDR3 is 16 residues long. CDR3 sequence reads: CASSTPTGRSTDTQYF. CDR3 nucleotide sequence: TGTGCCAGCAGCACCCCAACGGGACGTAGCACAGATACGCAGTATTTT. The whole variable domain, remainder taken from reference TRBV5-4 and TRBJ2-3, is ETGVTQSPTHLIKTRGQQVTLRCSSQSGHNTVSWYQQALGQGPQFIFQYYREEENGRGNFPPRFSGLQFPNYSSELNVNALELDDSALYLCASSTPTGRSTDTQYFGPGTRLTVL.

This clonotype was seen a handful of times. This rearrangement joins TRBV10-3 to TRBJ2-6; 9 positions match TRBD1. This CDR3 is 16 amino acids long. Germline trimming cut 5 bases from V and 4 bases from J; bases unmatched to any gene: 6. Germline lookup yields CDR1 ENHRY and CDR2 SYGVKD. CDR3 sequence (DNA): TGTGCCATCAGTACCTGGACAGGGGCCGGGGCCAACGTCCTGACTTTC. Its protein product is CAISTWTGAGANVLTF.

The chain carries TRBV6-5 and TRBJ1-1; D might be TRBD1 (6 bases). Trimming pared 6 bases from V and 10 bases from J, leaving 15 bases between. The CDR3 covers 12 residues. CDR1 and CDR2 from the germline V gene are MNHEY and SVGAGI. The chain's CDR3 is CASSLRGGTAFF. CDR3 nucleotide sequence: TGTGCCAGCAGCCTACGAGGGGGGACAGCTTTCTTT.

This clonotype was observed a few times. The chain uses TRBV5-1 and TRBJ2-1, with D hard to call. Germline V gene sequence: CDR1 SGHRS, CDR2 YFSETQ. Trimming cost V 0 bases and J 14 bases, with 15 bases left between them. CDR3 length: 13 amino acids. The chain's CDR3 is CASSLVGQAGKFF. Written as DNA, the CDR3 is TGCGCCAGCAGCTTGGTAGGTCAGGCCGGAAAGTTCTTC.

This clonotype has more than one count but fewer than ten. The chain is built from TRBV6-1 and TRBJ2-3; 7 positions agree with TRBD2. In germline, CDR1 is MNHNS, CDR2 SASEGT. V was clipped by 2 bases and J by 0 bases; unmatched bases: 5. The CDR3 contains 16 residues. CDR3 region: CASSELGRESTDTQYF. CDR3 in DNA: TGTGCCAGCAGTGAACTAGGGCGGGAGAGCACAGATACGCAGTATTTT.

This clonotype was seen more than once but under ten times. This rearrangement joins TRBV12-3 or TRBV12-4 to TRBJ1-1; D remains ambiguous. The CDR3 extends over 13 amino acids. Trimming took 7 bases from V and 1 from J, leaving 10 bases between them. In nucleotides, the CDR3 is TGTGCCAGCACCATAGGTGGGAACACTGAAGCTTTCTTT. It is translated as CASTIGGNTEAFF.

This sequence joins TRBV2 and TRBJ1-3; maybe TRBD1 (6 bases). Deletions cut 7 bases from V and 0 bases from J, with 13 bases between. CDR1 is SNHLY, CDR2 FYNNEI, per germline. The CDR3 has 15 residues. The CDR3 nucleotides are TGTGCCAGCACCCGGGACACCGGCTCTGGAAACACCATATATTTT. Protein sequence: CASTRDTGSGNTIYF.

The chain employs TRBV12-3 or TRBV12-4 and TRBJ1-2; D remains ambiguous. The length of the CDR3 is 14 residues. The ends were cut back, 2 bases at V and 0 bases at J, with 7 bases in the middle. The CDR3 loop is CASSLFGPNYGYTF. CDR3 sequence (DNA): TGTGCCAGCAGTTTATTCGGGCCTAACTATGGCTACACCTTC.

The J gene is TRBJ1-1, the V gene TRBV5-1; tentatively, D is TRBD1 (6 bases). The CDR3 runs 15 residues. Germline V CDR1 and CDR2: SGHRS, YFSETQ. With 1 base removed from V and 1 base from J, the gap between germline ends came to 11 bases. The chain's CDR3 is CASSLYQGRNTEAFF. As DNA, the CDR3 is TGCGCCAGCAGCTTGTATCAGGGGCGGAACACTGAAGCTTTCTTT.

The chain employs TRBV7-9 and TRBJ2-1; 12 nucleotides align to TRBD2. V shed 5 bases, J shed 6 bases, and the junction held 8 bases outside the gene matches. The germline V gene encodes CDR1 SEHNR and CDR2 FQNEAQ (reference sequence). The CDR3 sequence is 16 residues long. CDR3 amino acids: CASSPRTSGVGNEQFF. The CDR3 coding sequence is TGTGCCAGCAGCCCACGGACTAGCGGGGTCGGCAATGAGCAGTTCTTC.

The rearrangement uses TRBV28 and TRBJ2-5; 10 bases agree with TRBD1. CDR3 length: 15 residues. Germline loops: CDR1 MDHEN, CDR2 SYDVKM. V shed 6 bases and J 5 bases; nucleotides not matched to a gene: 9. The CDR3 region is CASRSGQGVSETQYF. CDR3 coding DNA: TGTGCCAGCAGGAGTGGACAGGGGGTATCGGAGACCCAGTACTTC.

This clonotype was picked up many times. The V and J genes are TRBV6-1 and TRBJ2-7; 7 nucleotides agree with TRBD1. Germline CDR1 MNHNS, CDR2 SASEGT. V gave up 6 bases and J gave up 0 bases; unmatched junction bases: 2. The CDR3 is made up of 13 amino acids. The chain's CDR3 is CASSRQGSYEQYF. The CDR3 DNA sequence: TGTGCCAGCAGCCGACAGGGCTCCTACGAGCAGTACTTC.

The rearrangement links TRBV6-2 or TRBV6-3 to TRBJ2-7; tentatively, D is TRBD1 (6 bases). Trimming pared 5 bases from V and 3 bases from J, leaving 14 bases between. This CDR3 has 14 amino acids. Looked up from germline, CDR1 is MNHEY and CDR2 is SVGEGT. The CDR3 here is CASSPRGKYYEQYF. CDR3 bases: TGTGCCAGCAGTCCGAGGGGGAAATACTACGAGCAGTACTTC.

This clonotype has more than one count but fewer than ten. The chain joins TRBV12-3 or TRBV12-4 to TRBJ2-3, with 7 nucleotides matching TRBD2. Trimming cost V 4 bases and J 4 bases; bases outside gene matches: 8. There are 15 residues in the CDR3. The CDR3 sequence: CASSSGTKGSDTQYF. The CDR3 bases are TGTGCCAGCAGTTCCGGGACTAAAGGCTCAGATACGCAGTATTTT.

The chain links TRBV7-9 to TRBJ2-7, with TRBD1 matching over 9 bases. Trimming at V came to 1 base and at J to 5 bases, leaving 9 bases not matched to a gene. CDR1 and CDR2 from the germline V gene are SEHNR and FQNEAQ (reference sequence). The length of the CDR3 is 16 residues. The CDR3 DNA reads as TGTGCCAGCAGCTTAGTTTCTGGGACAGGGATCCACGAGCAGTACTTC. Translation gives CASSLVSGTGIHEQYF.

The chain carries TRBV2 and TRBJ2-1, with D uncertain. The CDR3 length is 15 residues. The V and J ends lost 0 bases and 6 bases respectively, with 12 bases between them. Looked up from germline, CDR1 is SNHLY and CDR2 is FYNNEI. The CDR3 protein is CASSEAVARGNEQFF. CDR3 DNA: TGTGCCAGCAGTGAAGCGGTGGCCCGAGGCAATGAGCAGTTCTTC.

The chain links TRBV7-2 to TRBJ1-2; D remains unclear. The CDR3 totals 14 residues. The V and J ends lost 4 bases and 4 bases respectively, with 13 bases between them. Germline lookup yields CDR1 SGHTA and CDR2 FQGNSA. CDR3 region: CASSSRVGGYGYTF. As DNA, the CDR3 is TGTGCCAGCAGCTCCCGAGTAGGCGGCTATGGCTACACCTTC.

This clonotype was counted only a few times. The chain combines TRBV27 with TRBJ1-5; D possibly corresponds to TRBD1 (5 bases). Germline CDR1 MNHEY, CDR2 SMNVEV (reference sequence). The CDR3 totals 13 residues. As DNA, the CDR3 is TGTGTAACCCAGGGCTATAGCAATCAGCCCCAGCATTTT. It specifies CVTQGYSNQPQHF.

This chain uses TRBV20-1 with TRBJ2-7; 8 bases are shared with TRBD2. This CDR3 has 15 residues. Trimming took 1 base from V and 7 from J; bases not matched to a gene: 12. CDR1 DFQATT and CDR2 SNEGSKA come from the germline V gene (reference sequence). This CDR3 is CSARVAGGSGREQYF. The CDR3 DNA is TGCAGTGCTAGAGTGGCGGGGGGCTCGGGTCGGGAGCAGTACTTC.

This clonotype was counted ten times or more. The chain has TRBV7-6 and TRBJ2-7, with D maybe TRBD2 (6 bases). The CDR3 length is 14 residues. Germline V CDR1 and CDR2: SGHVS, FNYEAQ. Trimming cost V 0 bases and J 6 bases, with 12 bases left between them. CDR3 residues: CASSLAGGVVEQYF. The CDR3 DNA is TGTGCCAGCAGCTTAGCGGGAGGTGTGGTCGAGCAGTACTTC.

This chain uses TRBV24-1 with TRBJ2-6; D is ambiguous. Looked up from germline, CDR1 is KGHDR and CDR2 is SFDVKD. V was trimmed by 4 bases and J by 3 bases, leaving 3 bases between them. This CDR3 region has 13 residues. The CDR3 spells CATSDGGANVLTF. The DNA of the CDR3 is TGTGCCACCAGTGACGGTGGGGCCAACGTCCTGACTTTC.

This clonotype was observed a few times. The CDR3 sequence is CSARGLQGSYNSPLHF. DNA for the CDR3: TGCAGTGCTAGAGGGTTACAGGGCTCCTATAATTCACCCCTCCACTTT. The chain carries TRBV20-1 and TRBJ1-6, with D possibly matching TRBD1 (6 bases). The germline V gene encodes CDR1 DFQATT and CDR2 SNEGSKA (reference sequence). CDR3 length: 16 residues. Trimming cost V 1 base and J 0 bases, with 10 bases left between them.

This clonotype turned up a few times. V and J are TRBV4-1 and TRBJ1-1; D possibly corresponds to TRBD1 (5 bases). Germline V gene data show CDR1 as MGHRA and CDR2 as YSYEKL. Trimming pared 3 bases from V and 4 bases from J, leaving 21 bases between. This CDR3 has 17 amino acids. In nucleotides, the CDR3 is TGCGCCAGCAGCCAGGGAGGGCTCAGGGATCGTCGCACTGAAGCTTTCTTT. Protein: CASSQGGLRDRRTEAFF.

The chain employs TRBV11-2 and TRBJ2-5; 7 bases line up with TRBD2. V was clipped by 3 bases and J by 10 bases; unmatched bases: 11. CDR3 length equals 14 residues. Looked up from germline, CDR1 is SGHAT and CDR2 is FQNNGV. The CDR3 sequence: CASSFLTGEGSQYF. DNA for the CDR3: TGTGCCAGCAGCTTTCTTACGGGGGAGGGGAGCCAGTACTTC.

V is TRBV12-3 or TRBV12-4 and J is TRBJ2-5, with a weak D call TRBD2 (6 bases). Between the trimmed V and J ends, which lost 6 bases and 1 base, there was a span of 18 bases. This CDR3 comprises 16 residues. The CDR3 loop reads CASSPLRAGGQETQYF. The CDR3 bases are TGTGCCAGCAGCCCCCTTAGAGCGGGCGGCCAAGAGACCCAGTACTTC.

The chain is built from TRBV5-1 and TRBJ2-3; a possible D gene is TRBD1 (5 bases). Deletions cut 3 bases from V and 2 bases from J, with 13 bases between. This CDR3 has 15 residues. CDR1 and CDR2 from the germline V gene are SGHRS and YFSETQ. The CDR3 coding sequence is TGCGCCAGCAGCTCCTCTGGACAATTCACAGATACGCAGTATTTT. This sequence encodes CASSSSGQFTDTQYF.

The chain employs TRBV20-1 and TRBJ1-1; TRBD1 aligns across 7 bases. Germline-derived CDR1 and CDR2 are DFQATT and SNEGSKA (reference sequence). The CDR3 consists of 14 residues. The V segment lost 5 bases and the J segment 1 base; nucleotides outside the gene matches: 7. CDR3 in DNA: TGCAGTGCTCGGACCGGGACAGCGAACACTGAAGCTTTCTTT. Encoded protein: CSARTGTANTEAFF.

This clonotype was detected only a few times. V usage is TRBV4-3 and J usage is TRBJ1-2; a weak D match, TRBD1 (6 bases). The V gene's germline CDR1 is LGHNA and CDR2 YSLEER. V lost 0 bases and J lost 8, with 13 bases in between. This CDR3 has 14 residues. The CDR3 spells CASSQDPRGHGYTF. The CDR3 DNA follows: TGCGCCAGCAGCCAAGATCCTCGGGGACACGGCTACACCTTC.